These T cell receptor beta chains were read from a single sample in a study of OX40 agonist ivuxolimab in advanced cancers. Assay used: immunoSEQ multiplex PCR; TCRdb lists only in-frame clones, some missing. This repertoire shows roughly 90,000 clones, under 95% found once; its top ten account for approximately 2.4%. The sequences come from CD4+ or CD8+ T cells sorted from blood, collected in a trial of the OX40 agonist ivuxolimab. The receptor set was obtained from an adult with an advanced solid tumor such as melanoma, head and neck, liver or kidney cancer. The CDR3 runs from the conserved cysteine through the conserved F or W. Fields, in order: J gene, CDR3 length, V gene, CDR3 protein.

J: TRBJ1-1
length: 13
V: TRBV10-3
CDR3: CAISESGNTEAFF

J: TRBJ2-3
length: 19
V: TRBV7-6
CDR3: CASSPRTPGTSGNTDTQYF

J: TRBJ2-7
length: 14
V: TRBV6-5
CDR3: CASSYSATNYEQYF

J: TRBJ2-2
length: 15
V: TRBV19
CDR3: CASSMWRGNTGELFF

J: TRBJ1-5
length: 15
V: TRBV6-1
CDR3: CASSEDSGDYQPQHF

J: TRBJ1-2
length: 13
V: TRBV25-1
CDR3: CASSISDSYGYTF

J: TRBJ1-5
length: 13
V: TRBV28
CDR3: CASSPPLNQPQHF

J: TRBJ2-1
length: 12
V: TRBV6-1
CDR3: CSVRTSGNEQFF

J: TRBJ2-4
length: 16
V: TRBV13
CDR3: CASSSGRGIAKNIQYF

J: TRBJ1-5
length: 13
V: TRBV29-1
CDR3: CSVEDRGDQPQHF

J: TRBJ2-7
length: 14
V: TRBV2
CDR3: CASSEGDLPVEQYF

J: TRBJ1-2
length: 16
V: TRBV7-8
CDR3: CASSRSGGVANYGYTF

J: TRBJ1-1
length: 13
V: TRBV15
CDR3: CATSPNLNTEAFF

J: TRBJ2-1
length: 15
V: TRBV9
CDR3: CASSVGGGGANEQFF

J: TRBJ1-1
length: 16
V: TRBV21-1
CDR3: CASSKRTGFHGTEAFF

J: TRBJ1-2
length: 16
V: TRBV11-2
CDR3: CASSGQTGGIPYGYTF

J: TRBJ2-1
length: 13
V: TRBV4-1
CDR3: CASSQKMEDEQFF

J: TRBJ2-7
length: 14
V: TRBV27
CDR3: CASSLGTVYGEQYF

J: TRBJ2-7
length: 13
V: TRBV14
CDR3: CASSQAPTREQYF

J: TRBJ1-1
length: 13
V: TRBV6-1
CDR3: CASSAPSRGEAFF

J: TRBJ2-3
length: 15
V: TRBV6-1
CDR3: CASSDRTGVVDTQYF

J: TRBJ1-5
length: 14
V: TRBV6-5
CDR3: CASSDRGSNQPQHF

J: TRBJ2-7
length: 12
V: TRBV11-2
CDR3: CASSLGSYEQYF

J: TRBJ1-1
length: 14
V: TRBV2
CDR3: CASRVGDTDTEAFF

J: TRBJ1-1
length: 16
V: TRBV2
CDR3: CASSVRDPPRGIGAFF

J: TRBJ2-5
length: 14
V: TRBV5-5
CDR3: CASSPFWPQETQYF

J: TRBJ1-2
length: 14
V: TRBV7-8
CDR3: CASSPDLSSLGYTF

J: TRBJ1-4
length: 13
V: TRBV2
CDR3: CASRGADNEKLFF

J: TRBJ2-1
length: 14
V: TRBV5-4
CDR3: CASSAGTSSHEQFF

J: TRBJ1-4
length: 13
V: TRBV7-9
CDR3: CASSLEVPEKLFF

J: TRBJ2-7
length: 14
V: TRBV6-5
CDR3: CASSYRQGLSEQYF

J: TRBJ2-7
length: 15
V: TRBV11-2
CDR3: CASSLEAGKWNEQYF

J: TRBJ1-1
length: 14
V: TRBV9
CDR3: CASSATDGDTEAFF

J: TRBJ1-2
length: 13
V: TRBV7-2
CDR3: CASTAAGYYGYTF

J: TRBJ2-1
length: 15
V: TRBV11-2
CDR3: CASSSTGTPYNEQFF

J: TRBJ2-7
length: 13
V: TRBV30
CDR3: CAWSLGRSGEQYF

J: TRBJ1-5
length: 15
V: TRBV30
CDR3: CAWSVKGGGNQPQHF

J: TRBJ2-7
length: 12
V: TRBV4-3
CDR3: CASSQKAGEQYF

J: TRBJ2-3
length: 14
V: TRBV27
CDR3: CASTLSRSADAQYF

J: TRBJ2-3
length: 13
V: TRBV19
CDR3: CATRKDSTDTQYF

J: TRBJ2-1
length: 14
V: TRBV29-1
CDR3: CSVEGALGGNEQFF

J: TRBJ2-2
length: 12
V: TRBV4-1
CDR3: CASSQRDGELFF

J: TRBJ2-7
length: 15
V: TRBV19
CDR3: CASTSSTGAIYEQYF

J: TRBJ1-2
length: 14
V: TRBV13
CDR3: CASSLVARGGGYTF

J: TRBJ1-6
length: 14
V: TRBV7-3
CDR3: CASSFGAGGSPLHF

J: TRBJ1-2
length: 11
V: TRBV6-5
CDR3: CASRKGDGYTF

J: TRBJ1-3
length: 17
V: TRBV4-3
CDR3: CASSQDWDSLSGNTIYF

J: TRBJ2-7
length: 13
V: TRBV27
CDR3: CASSWALGYEQYF

J: TRBJ1-5
length: 14
V: TRBV19
CDR3: CASTLDRSNQPQHF

J: TRBJ2-5
length: 13
V: TRBV5-1
CDR3: CASSLDRGETQYF

J: TRBJ2-7
length: 12
V: TRBV19
CDR3: CATRGGGYEQYF

J: TRBJ2-1
length: 13
V: TRBV30
CDR3: CAWSVAFYNEQFF

J: TRBJ2-3
length: 15
V: TRBV10-1
CDR3: CASSREAFDTDTQYF

J: TRBJ2-1
length: 17
V: TRBV4-1
CDR3: CASSQKSRAATYNEQFF

J: TRBJ2-7
length: 13
V: TRBV19
CDR3: CASSGSQRDEQYF

J: TRBJ2-7
length: 14
V: TRBV30
CDR3: CAWSGGSRNYEQYF

J: TRBJ1-2
length: 12
V: TRBV19
CDR3: CASTHGTYGYTF

J: TRBJ2-1
length: 15
V: TRBV7-9
CDR3: CASSSGLATYNEQFF

J: TRBJ2-1
length: 13
V: TRBV27
CDR3: CATRFAWNNEQFF

J: TRBJ1-1
length: 11
V: TRBV12-5
CDR3: CASGLGAEAFF